Each of the 22 T cell receptor beta chains below was sequenced from the same sample in a study of CD8 T cells in ankylosing spondylitis. TCRdb reanalysed the 5' RACE reads using MiXCR and keeps one entry per CDR3 protein. The profile shows 150,000 to 200,000 distinct CDR3 sequences, roughly a third of them singletons. Source material: synovial fluid, either unsorted or a sorted T cell fraction (not recorded which). The receptors were gathered from a male donor with ankylosing spondylitis.

V is TRBV20-1 and J is TRBJ2-1; a possible D gene is TRBD1 (5 bases). V was trimmed by 0 bases and J by 10 bases, leaving 16 bases between them. Germline V CDR1 and CDR2: DFQATT, SNEGSKA (reference sequence). CDR3 length: 14 amino acids. CDR3 protein: CSAREGQGRREQFF. The CDR3 DNA follows: TGCAGTGCTAGAGAGGGGCAGGGTCGGAGAGAGCAGTTCTTC.

The genes are TRBV20-1 and TRBJ1-2; perhaps TRBD1 as D (6 bases). Trimming stripped 0 bases from V and 2 bases from J, with 13 bases between. The CDR3 is made up of 15 amino acids. The germline V gene has CDR1 DFQATT and CDR2 SNEGSKA (reference sequence). The CDR3 nucleotides read TGCAGTGCTAGAGAGAGCGGGGGCTGGAACTATGGCTACACCTTC. The encoded protein is CSARESGGWNYGYTF.

There are a few counts of this clonotype. The J gene is TRBJ2-3, the V gene TRBV2, with unresolved D. Looked up from germline, CDR1 is SNHLY and CDR2 is FYNNEI. V shed 1 base and J shed 11 bases, with 13 bases lying between them. The CDR3 spans 13 residues. As DNA, the CDR3 is TGTGCCAGCAGTGAAGGCGACCTCGCTAGGCAGTATTTT. It yields the protein CASSEGDLARQYF.

This clonotype was detected a few times. This chain uses TRBV7-3 with TRBJ2-6; either TRBD1 or TRBD2 may supply D (5 bases each). Per the germline V gene, CDR1 is SGHTA and CDR2 is FQGTGA. This CDR3 is built from 16 residues. The V end lost 5 bases, the J end lost 2 bases, and 13 bases lay between the germline ends. DNA of the CDR3: TGTGCCAGCAGCCAACAGGTGACTACTGGGGCCAACGTCCTGACTTTC. Amino acids: CASSQQVTTGANVLTF.

This clonotype was counted only a few times. The chain links TRBV10-3 to TRBJ1-1; D unresolved. Trimming cost V 3 bases and J 5 bases, with 16 bases left between them. CDR3 length equals 15 residues. CDR1 is ENHRY and CDR2 is SYGVKD in the germline V gene. For the CDR3, the DNA is TGTGCCATCAGTGAAAGGGAAGTACGATGGACTGAAGCTTTCTTT. Amino acid sequence: CAISEREVRWTEAFF.

This clonotype was observed at least ten times. V usage is TRBV5-1 and J usage is TRBJ2-3; no definite D call. The V end was cut by 0 bases, the J end by 1 base, with 3 bases between. Germline CDR1 reads SGHRS; CDR2 reads YFSETQ. CDR3 size: 13 residues. The CDR3 nucleotides are TGCGCCAGCAGCTTGGGGGGCACAGATACGCAGTATTTT. Translation: CASSLGGTDTQYF.

This clonotype showed up many times. The CDR3 spells CASSEWDRDETQYF. CDR3 sequence (DNA): TGTGCCAGCAGTGAATGGGACAGGGATGAGACCCAGTACTTC. This sequence joins TRBV25-1 and TRBJ2-5; 9 bases line up with TRBD1. From germline, CDR1 is MGHDK and CDR2 SYGVNS. J gave up 5 bases and V 1 base, and 2 bases lay outside the gene matches. CDR3 length: 14 amino acids.

The J gene is TRBJ1-2, the V gene TRBV10-3; 7 bases match TRBD1. CDR1 and CDR2 from the germline V gene are ENHRY and SYGVKD. The trim removed 6 bases at V and 8 bases at J, leaving 9 bases unmatched. The CDR3 sequence is 13 residues long. The CDR3, as DNA: TGTGCCATCAGGGGGGACAGCTCTGGAGGCTACACCTTC. Translation: CAIRGDSSGGYTF.

The table lists this clonotype with many counts. CDR3 in amino acids: CASSPGGTYPKETQYF. CDR3 DNA: TGCGCCAGCAGCCCGGGGGGGACCTATCCGAAAGAGACCCAGTACTTC. The J gene is TRBJ2-5, the V gene TRBV5-1; TRBD2 aligns across 8 bases. The CDR3 loop spans 16 amino acids. From germline, CDR1 is SGHRS and CDR2 YFSETQ. Trimming at V came to 4 bases and at J to 3 bases, leaving 11 bases not matched to a gene.

The rearrangement uses TRBV20-1 and TRBJ1-5, with D perhaps matching TRBD1 (5 bases). The CDR3 runs to 14 residues. V lost 0 bases, J lost 2 bases, and 8 bases lay in between. Germline CDR1 is DFQATT and CDR2 is SNEGSKA (reference sequence). In DNA form, the CDR3 reads TGCAGTGCTAGAGATTGGGGGGGCAATCAGCCCCAGCATTTT. This encodes CSARDWGGNQPQHF.

The gene calls are TRBV6-5 and TRBJ2-1, with D perhaps TRBD2 (5 bases). V shed 0 bases and J shed 0 bases, with 12 bases lying between them. This CDR3 is built from 17 residues. Per the germline V gene, CDR1 is MNHEY and CDR2 is SVGAGI. This chain's CDR3 is CASSYSLTMSSYNEQFF. In nucleotides, the CDR3 is TGTGCCAGCAGTTACTCTTTGACTATGAGCTCCTACAATGAGCAGTTCTTC.

The rearrangement links TRBV20-1 to TRBJ1-1; no definite D call. The CDR3 extends over 13 amino acids. V was clipped by 5 bases and J by 5 bases, with 15 bases between them. The germline V gene encodes CDR1 DFQATT and CDR2 SNEGSKA (reference sequence). The DNA for the CDR3 is TGCAGTGCTGACCAAAACGATTGGACTGAAGCTTTCTTT. Protein: CSADQNDWTEAFF.

The chain couples TRBV11-2 to TRBJ1-2, with D perhaps TRBD1 (5 bases). Trimming stripped 1 base from V and 5 bases from J, with 14 bases between. The CDR3 runs to 15 residues. The germline V gene has CDR1 SGHAT and CDR2 FQNNGV. CDR3 coding DNA: TGTGCCAGCAGCTTAGGGGCAGGGCGGATGTATGGCTACACCTTC. It codes for CASSLGAGRMYGYTF.

The V and J genes are TRBV6-5 and TRBJ1-2, with unresolved D. In germline, CDR1 is MNHEY, CDR2 SVGAGI. CDR3 length equals 12 residues. Trimming cost V 7 bases and J 2 bases, with 8 bases left between them. The CDR3 nucleotides read TGTGCCAGCACCGCAGGCAACTATGGCTACACCTTC. Amino acids: CASTAGNYGYTF.

CDR3 coding DNA: TGTGCCAGCAGTCCAAGACGGATTGAAGCTTTCTTT. This encodes CASSPRRIEAFF. The chain joins TRBV28 to TRBJ1-1; D call uncertain. This CDR3 is 12 amino acids long. The germline gives CDR1 MDHEN, CDR2 SYDVKM. V lost 5 bases to trimming and J lost 7 bases, with 11 bases between them.

V usage is TRBV10-2 and J usage is TRBJ2-3; 11 nucleotides agree with TRBD2. The V and J ends lost 7 bases and 8 bases, in that order; junction bases with no gene match: 8. Per the germline V gene, CDR1 is WSHSY and CDR2 is SAAADI. This CDR3 region has 14 residues. The CDR3 DNA reads as TGCGCCAGCAAGATAGCGGGGGGGTGGGGTACGCAGTATTTT. Translation: CASKIAGGWGTQYF.

J is TRBJ1-4 and V is TRBV2; a weak D match, TRBD1 (6 bases). Deletions cut 3 bases from V and 3 bases from J, with 11 bases between. CDR3 length: 15 amino acids. The germline V gene has CDR1 SNHLY and CDR2 FYNNEI. DNA for the CDR3: TGTGCCAGCAGTGACCTGGACAGTTCTAATGAAAAACTGTTTTTT. It codes for CASSDLDSSNEKLFF.

This clonotype was seen many times. The CDR3 DNA sequence: TGTGCCAGCAGCCGAGATCGCGAGAGAGCTTTCTTT. Its protein product is CASSRDRERAFF. The V and J genes are TRBV11-2 and TRBJ1-1; D unresolved. From germline, CDR1 is SGHAT and CDR2 FQNNGV. Deletions cut 5 bases from V and 10 bases from J, with 14 bases between. The CDR3 extends over 12 amino acids.

This sequence joins TRBV20-1 and TRBJ1-3, with D unresolved. This CDR3 has 13 amino acids. Germline V gives CDR1 DFQATT, CDR2 SNEGSKA (reference sequence). V was pared by 3 bases and J by 7 bases, with 13 bases between. DNA of the CDR3: TGCAGTGCTAGGAGCAGGCTCGGCAACACCATATATTTT. It is translated as CSARSRLGNTIYF.

The chain uses TRBV3-1 and TRBJ2-1, with D possibly TRBD2 on 6 matching bases. Germline assignment: CDR1 LGHDT and CDR2 YNNKEL (reference sequence). The CDR3 covers 16 residues. The V end was cut by 1 base, the J end by 5 bases, with 15 bases between. The CDR3 DNA reads as TGTGCCAGCAGCCAAGTTAAGGCTAGCGCAAACAATGAGCAGTTCTTC. This translates into CASSQVKASANNEQFF.

This clonotype was picked up many times. This rearrangement joins TRBV2 to TRBJ1-2, with unresolved D. The CDR3 sequence is 15 residues long. In germline, CDR1 is SNHLY, CDR2 FYNNEI. Trimming removed 2 bases at V and 3 bases at J, with 13 bases between. The CDR3 here is CASSELFGRDYGYTF. The CDR3 DNA follows: TGTGCCAGCAGTGAATTATTCGGTAGGGACTATGGCTACACCTTC.

The chain employs TRBV28 and TRBJ2-3, with D perhaps TRBD2 (5 bases). V gave up 4 bases and J gave up 0 bases, with 17 bases separating them. Germline CDR1 is MDHEN and CDR2 is SYDVKM. The CDR3 runs to 17 residues. The CDR3 region is CASSSSVARTSTDTQYF. In nucleotides, the CDR3 is TGTGCCAGCAGTTCCTCAGTAGCGCGTACTAGCACAGATACGCAGTATTTT.